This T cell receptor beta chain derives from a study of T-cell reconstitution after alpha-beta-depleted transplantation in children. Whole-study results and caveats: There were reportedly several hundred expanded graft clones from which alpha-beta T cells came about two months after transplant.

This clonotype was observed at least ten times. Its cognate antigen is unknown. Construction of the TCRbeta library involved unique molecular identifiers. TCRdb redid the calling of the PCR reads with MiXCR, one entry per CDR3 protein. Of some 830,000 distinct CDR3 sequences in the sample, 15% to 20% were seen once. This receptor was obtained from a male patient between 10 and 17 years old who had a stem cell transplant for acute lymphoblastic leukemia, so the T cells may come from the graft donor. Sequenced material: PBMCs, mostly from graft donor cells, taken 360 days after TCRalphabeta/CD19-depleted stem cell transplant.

The CDR3 protein is CASSWDRGQYEQYF. In nucleotides, the CDR3 is TGTGCCAGCAGTTGGGACAGGGGGCAGTACGAGCAGTACTTC. The chain carries TRBV6-5 and TRBJ2-7; TRBD1 matches 12 bases. The CDR3 has 14 amino acids. The V segment lost 4 bases and the J segment 4 bases; nucleotides outside the gene matches: 2. CDR1 and CDR2 (germline): MNHEY, SVGAGI.